This T cell receptor (beta chain) was recorded in a study of T cell responses to AZD1222 COVID-19 vaccine. The assay was immunoSEQ multiplex PCR, and TCRdb's table has in-frame clones only and misses some. The sample shows around 100,000 clones, 80% to 90% of them seen only once. The CDR3 consists of 12 residues. V trimming: 1 base; J trimming: 13 bases; junction bases outside the gene matches: 4. Study results and limitations: Spike-specific TCR breadth and depth were elevated following two AZD1222 doses.

A note on this clone: The target antigen is unknown.

The source of this sequence is an adult in good health. The rearrangement uses TRBV12-3 or TRBV12-4 and TRBJ2-1, with 7 bases identical to TRBD2. The sample here was peripheral blood, taken on day 0 of MenACWY control vaccination. The CDR3 spells CASSLVAGEQFF. The CDR3, as DNA: TGTGCCAGCAGTTTAGTGGCGGGGGAACAGTTCTTC.